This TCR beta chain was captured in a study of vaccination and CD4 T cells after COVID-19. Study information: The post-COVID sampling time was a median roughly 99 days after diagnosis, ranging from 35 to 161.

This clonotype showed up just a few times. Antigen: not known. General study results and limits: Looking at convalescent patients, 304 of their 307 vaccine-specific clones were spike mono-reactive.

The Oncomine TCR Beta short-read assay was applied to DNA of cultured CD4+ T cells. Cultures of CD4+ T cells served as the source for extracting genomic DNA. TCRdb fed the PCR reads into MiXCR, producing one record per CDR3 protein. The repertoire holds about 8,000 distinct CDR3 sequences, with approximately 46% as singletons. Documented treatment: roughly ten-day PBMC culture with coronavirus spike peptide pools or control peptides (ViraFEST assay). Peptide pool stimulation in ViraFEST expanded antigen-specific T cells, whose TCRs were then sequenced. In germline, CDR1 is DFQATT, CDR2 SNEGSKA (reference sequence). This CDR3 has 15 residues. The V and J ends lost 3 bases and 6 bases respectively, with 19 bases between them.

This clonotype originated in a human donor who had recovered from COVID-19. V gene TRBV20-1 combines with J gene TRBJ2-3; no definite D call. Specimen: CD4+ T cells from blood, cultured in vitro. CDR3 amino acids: CSASPSGTFGDTQYF. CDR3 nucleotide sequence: TGCAGTGCTAGTCCTTCGGGTACCTTCGGGGATACGCAGTATTTT.